The present TCR beta chain was sequenced within a study of blood T cells in healthy people across ages. Primers used in a second PCR of roughly 6 to 12 cycles were a sample-barcoded 5' primer and a J-beta primer mix. One entry per CDR3 protein results from TCRdb running MiXCR on the 5' RACE reads. The profile shows 600,000 to 650,000 distinct CDR3 sequences, approximately 50% of them singletons. Germline V CDR1 and CDR2: DFQATT, SNEGSKA (reference sequence). This CDR3 region has 13 residues. Trimming took off 6 bases at V and 3 bases at J, with 13 bases between the two ends. The sample was blood. This chain links TRBV20-1 with TRBJ2-3; no definite D call. The TCR sequence derives from a man in his fifties or sixties in good health. The CDR3 coding sequence is TGCAGTGCCCCTCTCGTGGGTACAGATACGCAGTATTTT. Protein: CSAPLVGTDTQYF.